These 11 T cell receptor beta chains were all obtained from the same sample, sequenced in a study of shared clonotypes between healthy human individuals. Produced via immunoSEQ multiplex PCR; TCRdb's table is partial and in-frame only. This table has over a million clones, approximately 96% appearing once. What was sequenced was naive CD4+ T cells sorted from blood. Subset in this sample: CD45RA+ positively selected. These receptor sequences come from a man aged 25 to 45 in good health.

This clone was seen just once. The chain joins TRBV27 to TRBJ2-3; 10 nucleotides line up with TRBD2. The V gene's germline CDR1 is MNHEY and CDR2 SMNVEV (reference sequence). V lost 7 bases, J lost 1 base, and 8 bases stayed unmatched. The CDR3 spans 16 residues. The CDR3 region is CASTRWGTSGTDTQYF. CDR3 bases: TGTGCCAGCACCCGCTGGGGGACTAGCGGCACAGATACGCAGTATTTT.

The genes are TRBV19 and TRBJ1-2; D is unclear. Germline-derived CDR1 and CDR2 are LNHDA and SQIVND (reference sequence). This CDR3 contains 13 residues. V lost 3 bases to trimming and J lost 4 bases, with 9 bases between them. The CDR3 spells CASSMRASYGYTF. DNA for the CDR3: TGTGCCAGTAGTATGCGGGCCAGCTATGGCTACACCTTC. The full variable domain, with the rest looked up from reference TRBV19 and TRBJ1-2, is DGGITQSPKYLFRKEGQNVTLSCEQNLNHDAMYWYRQDPGQGLRLIYYSQIVNDFQKGDIAEGYSVSREKKESFPLTVTSAQKNPTAFYLCASSMRASYGYTFGSGTRLTVV.

The chain links TRBV19 to TRBJ2-7; TRBD2 is a possible D gene (5 bases). The V gene's germline CDR1 is LNHDA and CDR2 SQIVND (reference sequence). Trimming took off 6 bases at V and 3 bases at J, with 21 bases between the two ends. The CDR3 runs 16 residues. In nucleotides, the CDR3 is TGTGCCAGTAGGTCAGAGAGACCGGAGGACCGCTACGAGCAGTACTTC. Residues: CASRSERPEDRYEQYF.

The J gene is TRBJ2-7, the V gene TRBV10-3, with D possibly being TRBD2 (6 bases). The CDR3 is 14 residues long. Trimming shortened V by 4 bases and J by 0 bases, and 10 bases separated the two germline ends. Germline V gene lookup returns CDR1 ENHRY and CDR2 SYGVKD. The CDR3 DNA reads TGTGCCATCAGTGTAGCGGAGGCCTCCTACGAGCAGTACTTC. Protein: CAISVAEASYEQYF.

This clone was seen once. The rearrangement links TRBV18 to TRBJ2-3; TRBD1 agrees at 7 bases. Germline V gives CDR1 KGHSH, CDR2 LQKENI. The length of the CDR3 is 15 residues. J was trimmed by 4 bases and V by 4 bases; bases with no gene match: 8. This CDR3 is CASSLIDRAADTQYF. The CDR3 DNA is TGTGCCAGCTCACTCATTGACAGGGCTGCAGATACGCAGTATTTT.

The genes are TRBV5-4 and TRBJ2-5, with 11 nucleotides matching TRBD2. V lost 0 bases, J lost 0 bases, and 10 bases stayed unmatched. The CDR3 contains 19 residues. Germline V gives CDR1 SGHNT, CDR2 YYREEE (reference sequence). In nucleotides, the CDR3 is TGTGCCAGCAGCTTGGGGAAACTAGCGGGAGTACTAAACCAAGAGACCCAGTACTTC. This codes for CASSLGKLAGVLNQETQYF.

This chain joins TRBV29-1 and TRBJ2-1; maybe TRBD2 (7 bases). CDR1 and CDR2 (germline): SQVTM, ANQGSEA. The CDR3 length is 14 residues. V lost 5 bases and J lost 7, with 18 bases in between. CDR3 in DNA: TGCAGCGTTATCAACGTACAGGGAGGGAATGAGCAGTTCTTC. Translated, it gives CSVINVQGGNEQFF.

The chain has TRBV2 and TRBJ2-7, with D maybe TRBD1 (5 bases). The V gene's germline CDR1 is SNHLY and CDR2 FYNNEI. The CDR3 consists of 15 residues. The germline V and J ends were trimmed by 4 bases and 2 bases, with 15 bases remaining between them. The CDR3 loop reads CASSVGAGPTYEQYF. CDR3 DNA: TGTGCCAGCAGTGTTGGGGCAGGGCCTACCTACGAGCAGTACTTC. Together with reference TRBV2 and TRBJ2-7, the CDR3 gives the full variable domain: EPEVTQTPSHQVTQMGQEVILRCVPISNHLYFYWYRQILGQKVEFLVSFYNNEISEKSEIFDDQFSVERPDGSNFTLKIRSTKLEDSAMYFCASSVGAGPTYEQYFGPGTRLTVT.

This chain connects TRBV7-9 to TRBJ1-4, with 7 bases lining up with TRBD1. The V and J ends lost 2 bases and 3 bases, in that order; junction bases with no gene match: 6. Germline CDR1 and CDR2: SEHNR and FQNEAQ (reference sequence). The CDR3 loop spans 16 amino acids. The CDR3 sequence is CASSLLGGQPNEKLFF. The CDR3 nucleotides read TGTGCCAGCAGCTTACTGGGGGGACAGCCTAATGAAAAACTGTTTTTT.

The chain recombines TRBV9 with TRBJ2-1; no clear D. The CDR3 runs to 16 residues. V was shortened by 4 bases and J by 2 bases, with 16 bases between the two germline ends. CDR1 and CDR2 (germline): SGDLS, YYNGEE. The DNA for the CDR3 is TGTGCCAGCAGCCCGGTAGGCTTTCAAACCTACAATGAGCAGTTCTTC. Its translation is CASSPVGFQTYNEQFF.

CDR3 sequence reads: CSVVKGLVPTDTQYF. In DNA form, the CDR3 reads TGCAGCGTTGTGAAAGGACTAGTGCCCACAGATACGCAGTATTTT. This chain joins TRBV29-1 and TRBJ2-3; 7 bases line up with TRBD2. CDR3 length: 15 residues. V dropped 4 bases and J dropped 2; count of bases not matched to a gene: 9. Germline V gene data show CDR1 as SQVTM and CDR2 as ANQGSEA.